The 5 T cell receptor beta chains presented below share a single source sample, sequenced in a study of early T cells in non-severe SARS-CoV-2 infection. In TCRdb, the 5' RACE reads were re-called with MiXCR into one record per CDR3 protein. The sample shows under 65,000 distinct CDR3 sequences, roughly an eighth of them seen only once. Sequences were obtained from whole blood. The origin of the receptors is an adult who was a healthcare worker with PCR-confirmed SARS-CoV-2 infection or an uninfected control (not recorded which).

CDR3 nucleotide sequence: TGTGCCAGCAGCCCTGGGGGTTCTGGGGAAAAACTGTTTTTT. Translated, it gives CASSPGGSGEKLFF. The chain couples TRBV28 to TRBJ1-4; D perhaps matches TRBD1 (5 bases). CDR3 length: 14 amino acids. Germline lookup yields CDR1 MDHEN and CDR2 SYDVKM. The ends were cut back, 6 bases at V and 8 bases at J, with 16 bases in the middle.

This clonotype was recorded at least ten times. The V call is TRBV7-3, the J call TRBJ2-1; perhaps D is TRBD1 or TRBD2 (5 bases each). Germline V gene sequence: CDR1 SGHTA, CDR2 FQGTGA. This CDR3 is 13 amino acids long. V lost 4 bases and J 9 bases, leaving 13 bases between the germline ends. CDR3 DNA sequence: TGTGCCAGCAGCTCCGGGACCGGGCCTGAGCAGTTCTTC. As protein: CASSSGTGPEQFF.

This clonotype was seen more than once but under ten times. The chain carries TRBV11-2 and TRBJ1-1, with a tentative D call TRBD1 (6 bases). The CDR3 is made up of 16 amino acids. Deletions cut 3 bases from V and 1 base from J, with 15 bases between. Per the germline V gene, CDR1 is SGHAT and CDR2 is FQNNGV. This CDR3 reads CASSFHTGQENTEAFF. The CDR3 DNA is TGTGCCAGCAGCTTCCATACGGGACAAGAGAACACTGAAGCTTTCTTT.

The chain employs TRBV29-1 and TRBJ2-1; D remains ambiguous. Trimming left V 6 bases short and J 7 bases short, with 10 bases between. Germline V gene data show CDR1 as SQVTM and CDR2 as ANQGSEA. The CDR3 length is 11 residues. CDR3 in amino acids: CSVPAPNEQFF. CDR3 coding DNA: TGCAGCGTCCCGGCCCCTAATGAGCAGTTCTTC.

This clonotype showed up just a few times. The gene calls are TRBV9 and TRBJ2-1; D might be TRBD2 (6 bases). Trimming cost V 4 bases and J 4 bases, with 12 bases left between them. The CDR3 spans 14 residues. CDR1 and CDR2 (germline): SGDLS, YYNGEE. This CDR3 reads CASSLGTLYNEQFF. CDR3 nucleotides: TGTGCCAGCAGCCTCGGGACTTTGTACAATGAGCAGTTCTTC. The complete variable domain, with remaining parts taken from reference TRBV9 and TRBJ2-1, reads DSGVTQTPKHLITATGQRVTLRCSPRSGDLSVYWYQQSLDQGLQFLIQYYNGEERAKGNILERFSAQQFPDLHSELNLSSLELGDSALYFCASSLGTLYNEQFFGPGTRLTVL.